The 21 T cell receptor beta chains presented below share a single source sample, sequenced in a study of T cell changes during pregnancy in multiple sclerosis. Here immunoSEQ multiplex PCR was the method, and the copy in TCRdb shows in-frame clones only, minus some. The sample lists around 42,000 clones, 75% to 95% occurring once. Sequenced material: CD4+ T cells from peripheral blood mononuclear cells, taken in the second trimester of pregnancy. The receptors come from a female donor in good health, enrolled as a control in a pregnancy study.

The CDR3 DNA reads TGTGCCAGCAGCGTAGAGCCCAGCACAGATACGCAGTATTTT. This sequence encodes CASSVEPSTDTQYF. The chain has TRBV9 and TRBJ2-3; no definite D call. Germline V gives CDR1 SGDLS, CDR2 YYNGEE. This CDR3 comprises 14 residues. V dropped 0 bases and J dropped 0 bases, with 5 bases sitting between them.

This rearrangement joins TRBV30 to TRBJ2-3; D might be TRBD2 (5 bases). V shed 1 base and J shed 6 bases, with 8 bases lying between them. CDR3 length: 12 amino acids. The germline V gene encodes CDR1 GTSNPN and CDR2 SVGIG (reference sequence). Written as DNA, the CDR3 is TGTGCCTGGAGTGCCACTAGGGATACGCAGTATTTT. Translating it yields CAWSATRDTQYF.

The gene calls are TRBV7-9 and TRBJ2-1; 13 nucleotides agree with TRBD2. The CDR3 has 16 amino acids. Losses at the gene ends were 5 bases for V and 10 bases for J; bases not matched to a gene: 11. CDR1 is SEHNR and CDR2 is FQNEAQ in the germline V gene (reference sequence). The CDR3 DNA reads TGTGCCAGCAGCCCCGGACTAGCGGGAGTCTCTCGGGAGCAGTTCTTC. Amino acid sequence: CASSPGLAGVSREQFF.

About this clone itself: The identical CDR3 is also encoded by other nucleotide sequences in the sample. The chain uses TRBV19 and TRBJ2-2; 11 nucleotides align to TRBD2. Trimming cost V 6 bases and J 6 bases; bases outside gene matches: 3. The CDR3 spans 14 residues. Per the germline V gene, CDR1 is LNHDA and CDR2 is SQIVND (reference sequence). CDR3 DNA sequence: TGTGCCAGTAGACTAGCGGGAGCCGCCGGGGAGCTGTTTTTT. Translating gives CASRLAGAAGELFF.

The chain joins TRBV7-9 to TRBJ2-5, with TRBD2 matching 7 bases. This CDR3 has 15 residues. Germline-derived CDR1 and CDR2 are SEHNR and FQNEAQ (reference sequence). The J segment lost 4 bases and the V segment lost 5 bases, leaving 10 bases of the junction unmatched. CDR3 residues: CASSPGLGRGETQYF. CDR3 coding DNA: TGTGCCAGCAGCCCGGGCCTAGGGAGGGGAGAGACCCAGTACTTC. Using reference TRBV7-9 and TRBJ2-5 for the parts outside the CDR3, the full variable domain is DTGVSQNPRHKITKRGQNVTFRCDPISEHNRLYWYRQTLGQGPEFLTYFQNEAQLEKSRLLSDRFSAERPKGSFSTLEIQRTEQGDSAMYLCASSPGLGRGETQYFGPGTRLLVL.

The chain joins TRBV6-5 to TRBJ1-2, with TRBD1 as a possible D gene (5 bases). V was shortened by 4 bases and J by 6 bases, with 9 bases between the two germline ends. This CDR3 spans 12 amino acids. Germline assignment: CDR1 MNHEY and CDR2 SVGAGI. The CDR3 here is CASSSRGNGYTF. CDR3 coding DNA: TGTGCCAGCAGTTCCCGGGGGAATGGCTACACCTTC.

The chain employs TRBV23-1 and TRBJ2-1; unclear D gene. TRBV23-1 is an open reading frame, and its role is uncertain. This CDR3 has 15 residues. Trimming removed 2 bases from V and 0 bases from J, with 8 bases in between. CDR3 DNA: TGCGCCAGCAGTCAACGCGCTAGCTCCTACAATGAGCAGTTCTTC. Encoded protein: CASSQRASSYNEQFF.

This rearrangement joins TRBV6-5 to TRBJ1-2, with TRBD1 matching over 9 bases. The CDR3 extends over 13 amino acids. V lost 6 bases, J lost 14 bases, and 13 bases stayed unmatched. CDR1 and CDR2 from the germline V gene are MNHEY and SVGAGI. DNA for the CDR3: TGTGCCAGCAGAACCGGGACAGGGCCTTTGAAGACCTTC. This sequence encodes CASRTGTGPLKTF.

The CDR3 sequence is CASSQFPAEYNEQFF. The CDR3 DNA reads TGTGCCAGCAGCCAATTCCCAGCGGAGTACAATGAGCAGTTCTTC. The J gene is TRBJ2-1, the V gene TRBV14; D may be TRBD2 (5 bases). Germline loops: CDR1 SGHDN, CDR2 FVKESK. Trimming took off 2 bases at V and 4 bases at J, with 12 bases between the two ends. The CDR3 is 15 residues long.

The CDR3, as DNA: TGTGCCAGCAGCCCCGGGACTAGCGGGGGGCGAGATACGCAGTATTTT. Its translation: CASSPGTSGGRDTQYF. This chain joins TRBV5-8 and TRBJ2-3, with TRBD2 identical over 15 bases. The CDR3 covers 16 residues. Germline V gene sequence: CDR1 SGHTS, CDR2 YDEGEE. V trimming: 4 bases; J trimming: 5 bases; junction bases outside the gene matches: 5. Full variable domain (remainder filled in from reference TRBV5-8 and TRBJ2-3): EAGVTQSPTHLIKTRGQQATLRCSPISGHTSVYWYQQALGLGLQFLLWYDEGEERNRGNFPPRFSGRQFPNYSSELNVNALELEDSALYLCASSPGTSGGRDTQYFGPGTRLTVL.

The chain joins TRBV5-8 to TRBJ2-1, with 7 bases matching TRBD1. The germline V gene encodes CDR1 SGHTS and CDR2 YDEGEE. The CDR3 is 15 residues long. V dropped 4 bases and J dropped 2; count of bases not matched to a gene: 6. The DNA for the CDR3 is TGTGCCAGCAGCACCGGACAGGCCACCTACAATGAGCAGTTCTTC. It translates to CASSTGQATYNEQFF.

The genes are TRBV5-4 and TRBJ1-1; D remains ambiguous. The CDR3 length is 13 residues. The germline gives CDR1 SGHNT, CDR2 YYREEE (reference sequence). Trimming removed 0 bases from V and 4 bases from J, with 7 bases in between. CDR3 loop: CASSLAGFTEAFF. For the CDR3, the DNA is TGTGCCAGCAGCTTGGCGGGGTTCACTGAAGCTTTCTTT.

The chain joins TRBV19 to TRBJ2-1; TRBD2 aligns across 13 bases. The CDR3 has 16 residues. The V and J ends lost 3 bases and 9 bases, in that order; junction bases with no gene match: 8. Germline values: CDR1 LNHDA, CDR2 SQIVND (reference sequence). The CDR3 nucleotides are TGTGCCAGTAGTATTTCACTAGCGGGGGGGTTTAGTGAGCAGTTCTTC. Amino acid sequence: CASSISLAGGFSEQFF.

The chain employs TRBV4-2 and TRBJ2-1; weak D call: TRBD2 (5 bases). Trimming took 0 bases from V and 15 from J, leaving 21 bases between them. This CDR3 is built from 15 residues. Germline V gives CDR1 LGHNA, CDR2 YNFKEQ. CDR3 residues: CASSQDPISVAVLFF. In nucleotides, the CDR3 is TGTGCCAGCAGCCAAGATCCTATTAGCGTGGCCGTCCTGTTCTTC.

This chain connects TRBV10-3 to TRBJ2-1; D may be TRBD2 (5 bases). Trimming cost V 6 bases and J 6 bases, with 12 bases left between them. Germline CDR1 ENHRY, CDR2 SYGVKD. The CDR3 is made up of 13 amino acids. CDR3 region: CAISELDGNEQFF. The CDR3 region has the DNA TGTGCCATCAGCGAACTAGATGGCAATGAGCAGTTCTTC.

The V gene is TRBV30, the J gene TRBJ1-4, with 11 positions matching TRBD1. CDR1 is GTSNPN, CDR2 SVGIG, per germline (reference sequence). The CDR3 contains 13 residues. V trimming: 5 bases; J trimming: 11 bases; junction bases outside the gene matches: 7. CDR3 DNA sequence: TGTGCCTGGTCTACAGGGACAGGGGGGAAACTGTTTTTT. Its translation: CAWSTGTGGKLFF.

This clone showed up just a few times. V and J are TRBV19 and TRBJ1-1; D not certain. The CDR3 runs 15 residues. Trimming pared 5 bases from V and 2 bases from J, leaving 15 bases between. Germline assignment: CDR1 LNHDA and CDR2 SQIVND (reference sequence). CDR3 DNA: TGTGCCAGTAGTGTCCCGGGAGAGGGTAACACTGAAGCTTTCTTT. It specifies CASSVPGEGNTEAFF.

The chain has TRBV20-1 and TRBJ2-7; 8 positions agree with TRBD1. V was clipped by 8 bases and J by 5 bases; unmatched bases: 2. This CDR3 is built from 10 residues. CDR1 and CDR2 from the germline V gene are DFQATT and SNEGSKA (reference sequence). The CDR3 region has the DNA TGCAGTCCAGGGGGCAACGAGCAGTACTTC. This translates into CSPGGNEQYF.

V is TRBV30 and J is TRBJ1-3, with no clear D. V was shortened by 4 bases and J by 3 bases, with 16 bases between the two germline ends. Germline V gene lookup returns CDR1 GTSNPN and CDR2 SVGIG (reference sequence). CDR3 size: 15 residues. CDR3 sequence reads: CAWNKAGVRGNTIYF. As DNA, the CDR3 is TGTGCCTGGAATAAGGCCGGGGTTCGTGGAAACACCATATATTTT.

The genes are TRBV9 and TRBJ2-3; 13 bases align to TRBD2. This CDR3 comprises 17 residues. Trimming at V came to 0 bases and at J to 5 bases, leaving 6 bases not matched to a gene. The germline gives CDR1 SGDLS, CDR2 YYNGEE. CDR3 region: CASSVATGLAGKDTQYF. CDR3 in DNA: TGTGCCAGCAGCGTAGCTACGGGACTAGCGGGAAAAGATACGCAGTATTTT. The variable domain in full, with the rest retrieved from reference TRBV9 and TRBJ2-3, is DSGVTQTPKHLITATGQRVTLRCSPRSGDLSVYWYQQSLDQGLQFLIQYYNGEERAKGNILERFSAQQFPDLHSELNLSSLELGDSALYFCASSVATGLAGKDTQYFGPGTRLTVL.

This rearrangement joins TRBV6-1 to TRBJ2-5; 7 bases fit TRBD1. The CDR3 loop spans 13 amino acids. V gave up 8 bases and J gave up 1 base; unmatched junction bases: 4. Germline-derived CDR1 and CDR2 are MNHNS and SASEGT. CDR3 loop: CASHRGSQETQYF. The CDR3 region has the DNA TGTGCCAGCCACAGGGGAAGCCAAGAGACCCAGTACTTC.